A single TCR beta chain is shown here with its context. Its cognate antigen is unknown. These data come from a study of CD8+CD57+ T cells in acquired aplastic anemia. On the study more broadly: DNA per sorted CD4+ or CD8+ sample ranged about 0.17 to 30 ug, averaging roughly 3.5 ug. Study-wide results and caveats: No significant patient-versus-control difference appeared in CD8+ Simpson's diversity.

Using genomic DNA as the template, TCR beta VDJ and CDR3 profiling was carried out. TCRdb recomputed calls from the reads with MiXCR, one row per CDR3 protein. The sample contains over 150,000 distinct CDR3 sequences, about 70% of which appear only once. Flow cytometry had shown expanded CD8+CD57+ cells in the patients chosen for sequencing. Trimming pared 0 bases from V and 6 bases from J, leaving 4 bases between. CDR1 and CDR2 (germline): SGHDT, YYEEEE. The CDR3 loop spans 11 amino acids. This sequence joins TRBV5-6 and TRBJ2-7; D gene uncertain. The sequenced sample was sorted CD4+, CD8+, or CD8+CD57+ T cells (not recorded which) from PBMCs. This receptor was taken from a human donor with aplastic anemia. The CDR3 DNA reads TGTGCCAGCAGCTTGGTTCGCGAGCAGTACTTC. Its protein is CASSLVREQYF.